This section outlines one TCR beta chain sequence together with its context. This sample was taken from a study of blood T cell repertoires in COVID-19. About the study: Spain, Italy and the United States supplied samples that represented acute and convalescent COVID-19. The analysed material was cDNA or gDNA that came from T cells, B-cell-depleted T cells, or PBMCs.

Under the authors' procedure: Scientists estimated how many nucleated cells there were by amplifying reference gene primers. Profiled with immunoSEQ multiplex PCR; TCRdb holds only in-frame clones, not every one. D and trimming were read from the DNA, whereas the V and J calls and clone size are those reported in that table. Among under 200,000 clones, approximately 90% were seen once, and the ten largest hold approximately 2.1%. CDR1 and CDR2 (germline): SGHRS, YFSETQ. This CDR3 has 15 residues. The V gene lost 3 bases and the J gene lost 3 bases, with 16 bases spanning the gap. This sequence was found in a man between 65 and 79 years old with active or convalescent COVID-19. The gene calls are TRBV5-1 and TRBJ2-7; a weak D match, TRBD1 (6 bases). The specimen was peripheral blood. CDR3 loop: CASSYSLQGSYEQYF. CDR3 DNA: TGCGCCAGCAGCTACTCCTTACAGGGTAGCTACGAGCAGTACTTC.